This T cell receptor beta chain emerged from a study of blood T cell repertoires in COVID-19. Study details: In each case, the material was cDNA or gDNA derived from T cells, B-cell-depleted T cells, or PBMCs.

In germline, CDR1 is MNHEY, CDR2 SMNVEV (reference sequence). This CDR3 is 13 amino acids long. V gave up 6 bases and J gave up 4 bases, with 9 bases separating them. Under the authors' procedure: Estimation of nucleated cell counts relied on the amplification of reference gene primers. Sequenced by immunoSEQ multiplex PCR; TCRdb stores in-frame clones only, minus some. The V and J calls and clone size were taken over from that table, and D and trimming were inferred from the DNA. The sample lists fewer than 90,000 clones; about 85% were seen once. V is TRBV27 and J is TRBJ2-2; no firm D call. The source material was peripheral blood. The clonotype originates from a man in his 70s with active COVID-19. CDR3 sequence (DNA): TGTGCCAGCAGCCGAACACCCACCGGGGAGCTGTTTTTT. This codes for CASSRTPTGELFF.